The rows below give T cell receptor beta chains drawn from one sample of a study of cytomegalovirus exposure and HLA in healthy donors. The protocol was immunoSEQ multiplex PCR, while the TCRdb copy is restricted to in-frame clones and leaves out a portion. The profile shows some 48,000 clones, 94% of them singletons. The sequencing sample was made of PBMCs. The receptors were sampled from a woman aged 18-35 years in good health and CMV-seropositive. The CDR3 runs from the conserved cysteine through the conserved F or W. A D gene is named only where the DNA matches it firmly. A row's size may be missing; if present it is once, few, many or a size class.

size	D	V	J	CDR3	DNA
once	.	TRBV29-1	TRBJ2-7	CSVTPYGWSSYEQYF	TGCAGCGTTACCCCCTATGGTTGGAGCTCCTACGAGCAGTACTTC
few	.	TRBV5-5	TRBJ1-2	CASSLVEERGIKGYTF	TGTGCCAGCAGCTTGGTCGAAGAAAGAGGGATTAAGGGCTACACCTTC
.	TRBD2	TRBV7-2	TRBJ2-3	CASSLGPSGSTDTQYF	TGTGCCAGCAGCTTAGGTCCTAGCGGGAGCACAGATACGCAGTATTTT
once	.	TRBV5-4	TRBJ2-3	CASSLVAVDTQYF	TGTGCCAGCAGCTTGGTGGCGGTAGATACGCAGTATTTT
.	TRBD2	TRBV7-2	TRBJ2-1	CASRPRGLAGTNSYNEQFF	TGTGCCAGCAGGCCTCGCGGGTTAGCGGGAACCAACTCCTACAATGAGCAGTTCTTC
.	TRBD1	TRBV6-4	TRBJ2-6	CASGGTGALSGANVLTF	TGTGCCAGCGGGGGGACAGGGGCTCTCTCTGGGGCCAACGTCCTGACTTTC
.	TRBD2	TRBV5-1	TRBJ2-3	CASSRTGTSGRSTDTQYF	TGCGCCAGCAGCCGGACAGGGACTAGCGGGAGGAGCACAGATACGCAGTATTTT
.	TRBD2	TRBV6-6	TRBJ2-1	CASSSTSGPYNEQFF	TGTGCCAGCAGTTCGACTAGCGGGCCTTACAATGAGCAGTTCTTC
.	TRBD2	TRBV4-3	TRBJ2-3	CASSQELAGAVTQYF	TGCGCCAGCAGCCAAGAACTAGCGGGAGCGGTCACGCAGTATTTT
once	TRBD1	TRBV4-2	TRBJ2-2	CASSFRDRGNTGELFF	TGTGCCAGCAGCTTCCGGGACAGAGGAAACACCGGGGAGCTGTTTTTT
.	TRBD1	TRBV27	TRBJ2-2	CASRDRGGTGELFF	TGTGCCAGTCGGGACAGGGGGGGGACCGGGGAGCTGTTTTTT
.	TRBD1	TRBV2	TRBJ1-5	CASSPLKGDSYQPQHF	TGTGCCAGCAGTCCCTTGAAAGGGGACAGCTATCAGCCCCAGCATTTT
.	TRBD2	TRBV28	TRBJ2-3	CASSLQSGIADTQYF	TGTGCCAGCAGTTTACAGAGCGGGATCGCAGATACGCAGTATTTT
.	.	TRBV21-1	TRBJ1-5	CASSKEFYIGTGGYSNQPQHF	TGTGCCAGCAGCAAAGAATTCTACATCGGGACAGGGGGCTATAGCAATCAGCCCCAGCATTTT
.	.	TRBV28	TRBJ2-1	CASSSGFYEQFF	TGTGCCAGCAGTTCGGGGTTCTATGAGCAGTTCTTC
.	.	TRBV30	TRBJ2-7	CAWSVGGYEQYF	TGTGCCTGGAGTGTGGGAGGTTACGAGCAGTACTTC
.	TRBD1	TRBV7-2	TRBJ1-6	CASSSQGQGNSSLHF	TGTGCCAGCAGCTCCCAAGGACAGGGAAACTCATCCCTCCACTTT
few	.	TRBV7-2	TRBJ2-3	CASSPPTGIGTSDTQYF	TGTGCCAGCAGCCCACCTACAGGGATCGGAACGTCAGATACGCAGTATTTT
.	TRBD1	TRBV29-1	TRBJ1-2	CSVEDRKKGAYGYTF	TGCAGCGTTGAAGATCGAAAAAAGGGGGCCTATGGCTACACCTTC
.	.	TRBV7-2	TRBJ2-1	CASSLAGGLYNEQFF	TGTGCCAGCAGCTTAGCGGGAGGCCTCTACAATGAGCAGTTCTTC
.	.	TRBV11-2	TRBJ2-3	CASSLEGTASNTQYF	TGTGCCAGCAGCTTAGAGGGGACTGCCTCAAATACGCAGTATTTT
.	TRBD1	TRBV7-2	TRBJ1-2	CASSGTGGGYTF	TGTGCCAGCAGTGGGACAGGTGGTGGCTACACCTTC
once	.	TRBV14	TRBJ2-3	CASSEAGGTDTQYF	TGTGCCAGCAGCGAAGCAGGCGGCACAGATACGCAGTATTTT
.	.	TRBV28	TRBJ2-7	CASSMTQVGKVYEQYF	TGTGCCAGCAGTATGACACAGGTAGGAAAAGTCTACGAGCAGTACTTC
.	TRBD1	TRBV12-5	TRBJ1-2	CASGPDRDGYTF	TGTGCTAGTGGACCGGACAGGGATGGCTACACCTTC
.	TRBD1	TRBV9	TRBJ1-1	CASSDGTGVAFF	TGTGCCAGCAGCGACGGGACAGGGGTGGCTTTCTTT
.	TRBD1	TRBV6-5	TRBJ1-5	CASSFGQGGNQPQHF	TGTGCCAGCAGTTTCGGACAGGGGGGCAATCAGCCCCAGCATTTT
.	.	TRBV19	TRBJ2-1	CASEKIGSHPNNEQFF	TGTGCCAGTGAAAAAATCGGGAGCCACCCTAACAATGAGCAGTTCTTC
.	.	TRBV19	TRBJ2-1	CASSIDRSGPTQFF	TGTGCCAGTAGTATAGACCGGTCAGGCCCTACGCAGTTCTTC
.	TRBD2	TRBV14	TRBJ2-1	CASSQGRGLAGYNEQFF	TGTGCCAGCAGCCAAGGGAGAGGACTAGCGGGATACAATGAGCAGTTCTTC
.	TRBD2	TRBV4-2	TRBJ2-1	CASSQKGPGLAVGGGYNEQFF	TGTGCCAGCAGCCAGAAGGGTCCGGGACTAGCGGTTGGGGGGGGTTACAATGAGCAGTTCTTC
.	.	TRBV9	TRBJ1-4	CASSPTGVTNEKLFF	TGTGCCAGCAGCCCAACAGGCGTCACTAATGAAAAACTGTTTTTT
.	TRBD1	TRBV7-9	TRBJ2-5	CASSLADRGRQETQYF	TGTGCCAGCAGCTTAGCGGACAGGGGTCGGCAAGAGACCCAGTACTTC
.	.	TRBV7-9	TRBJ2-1	CASSIGQYNEQFF	TGTGCCAGCAGCATAGGACAGTACAATGAGCAGTTCTTC
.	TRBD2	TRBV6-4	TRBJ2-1	CASSYTSGRLSYNEQFF	TGTGCCAGCAGTTACACTAGCGGGAGGCTCTCCTACAATGAGCAGTTCTTC
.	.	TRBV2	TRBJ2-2	CASSVWRNSNTGELFF	TGTGCCAGCAGTGTCTGGCGGAACTCGAACACCGGGGAGCTGTTTTTT
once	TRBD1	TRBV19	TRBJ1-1	CASSVWDRPEAFF	TGTGCCAGTAGTGTCTGGGACAGACCAGAAGCTTTCTTT
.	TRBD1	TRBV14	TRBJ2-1	CASSQGPGQINEQFF	TGTGCCAGCAGCCAGGGACCGGGACAGATCAATGAGCAGTTCTTC
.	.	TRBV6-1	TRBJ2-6	CATHVGPSGANVLTF	TGTGCCACCCACGTGGGGCCCTCTGGGGCCAACGTCCTGACTTTC
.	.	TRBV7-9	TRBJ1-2	CASSLDSATGGYGYTF	TGTGCCAGCAGCTTAGATTCAGCGACTGGAGGCTATGGCTACACCTTC
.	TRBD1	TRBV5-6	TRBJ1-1	CASSSPYGQEPFEAFF	TGTGCCAGCAGCTCCCCTTATGGACAGGAACCTTTTGAAGCTTTCTTT
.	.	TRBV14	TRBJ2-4	CASSQARGTGKNIQYF	TGTGCCAGCAGCCAAGCAAGGGGAACCGGCAAAAACATTCAGTACTTC
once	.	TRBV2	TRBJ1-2	CASSEKTSVHGYTF	TGTGCCAGCAGTGAAAAAACGTCAGTTCATGGCTACACCTTC
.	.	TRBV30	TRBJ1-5	CAWTVGNQPQHF	TGTGCCTGGACAGTCGGGAATCAGCCCCAGCATTTT
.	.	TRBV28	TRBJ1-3	CASSLRGGSGNTIYF	TGTGCCAGCAGTTTACGGGGAGGCAGTGGAAACACCATATATTTT
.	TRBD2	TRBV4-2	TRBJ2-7	CASSQTSGRSSYEQYF	TGTGCCAGCAGCCAGACTAGCGGGAGGAGCTCCTACGAGCAGTACTTC
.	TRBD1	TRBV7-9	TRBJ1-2	CASSSFGQGGLGGYTF	TGTGCCAGCAGCTCCTTCGGACAGGGGGGCCTGGGGGGCTACACCTTC
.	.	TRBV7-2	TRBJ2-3	CASSRVGRTDTQYF	TGTGCCAGCAGCAGGGTGGGGAGGACAGATACGCAGTATTTT
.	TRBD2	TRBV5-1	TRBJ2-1	CASSLVVAGLNEQFF	TGCGCCAGCAGCTTGGTGGTAGCGGGACTCAATGAGCAGTTCTTC
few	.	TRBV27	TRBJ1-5	CASGPGNQPQHF	TGTGCCAGCGGGCCCGGTAATCAGCCCCAGCATTTT
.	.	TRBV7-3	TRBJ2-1	CASSNRLGPSNDGQFF	TGTGCCAGCAGCAACAGACTAGGGCCGTCCAATGACGGGCAGTTCTTC
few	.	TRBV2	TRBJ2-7	CASRRVAGIEEQYF	TGTGCCAGCAGGCGGGTTGCGGGAATAGAGGAGCAGTACTTC